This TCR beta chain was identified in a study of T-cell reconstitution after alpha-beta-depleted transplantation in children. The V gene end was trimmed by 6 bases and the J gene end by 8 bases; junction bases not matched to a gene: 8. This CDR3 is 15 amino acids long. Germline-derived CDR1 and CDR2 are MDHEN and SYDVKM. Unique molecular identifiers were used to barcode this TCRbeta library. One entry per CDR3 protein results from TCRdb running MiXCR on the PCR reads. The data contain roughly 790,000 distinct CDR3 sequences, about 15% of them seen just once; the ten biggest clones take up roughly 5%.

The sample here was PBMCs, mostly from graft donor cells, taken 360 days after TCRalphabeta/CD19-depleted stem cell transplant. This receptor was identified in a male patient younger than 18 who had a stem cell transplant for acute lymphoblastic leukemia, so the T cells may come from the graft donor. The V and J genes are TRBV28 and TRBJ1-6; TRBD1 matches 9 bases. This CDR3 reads CASSVQGARYSPLHF. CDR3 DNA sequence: TGTGCCAGCAGCGTACAGGGGGCGCGTTATTCACCCCTCCACTTT.